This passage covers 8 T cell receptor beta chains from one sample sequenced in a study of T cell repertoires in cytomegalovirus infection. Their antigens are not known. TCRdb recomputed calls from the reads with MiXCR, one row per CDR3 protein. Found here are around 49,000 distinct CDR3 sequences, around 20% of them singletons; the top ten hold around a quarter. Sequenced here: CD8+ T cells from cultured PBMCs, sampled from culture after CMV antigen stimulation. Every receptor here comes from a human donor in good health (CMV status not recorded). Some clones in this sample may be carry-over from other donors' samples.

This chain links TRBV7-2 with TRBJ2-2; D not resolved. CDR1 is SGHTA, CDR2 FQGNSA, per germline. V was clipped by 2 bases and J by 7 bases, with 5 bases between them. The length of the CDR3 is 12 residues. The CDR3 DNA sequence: TGTGCCAGCAGCTTAAGAGTCGGGGAGCTGTTTTTT. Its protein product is CASSLRVGELFF.

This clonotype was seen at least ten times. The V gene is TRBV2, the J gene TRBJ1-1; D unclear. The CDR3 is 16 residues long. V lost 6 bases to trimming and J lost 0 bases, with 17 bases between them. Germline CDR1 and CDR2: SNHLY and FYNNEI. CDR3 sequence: CASSLQRRLMNTEAFF. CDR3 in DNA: TGTGCCAGCAGCTTGCAGCGCAGACTTATGAACACTGAAGCTTTCTTT.

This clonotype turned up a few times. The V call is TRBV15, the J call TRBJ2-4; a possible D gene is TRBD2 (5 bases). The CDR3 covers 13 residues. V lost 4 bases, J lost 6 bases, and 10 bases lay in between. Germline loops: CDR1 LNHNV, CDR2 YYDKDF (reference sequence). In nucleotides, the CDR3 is TGTGCCACCAGCAAAGAGGGCCCAAACATTCAGTACTTC. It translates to CATSKEGPNIQYF.

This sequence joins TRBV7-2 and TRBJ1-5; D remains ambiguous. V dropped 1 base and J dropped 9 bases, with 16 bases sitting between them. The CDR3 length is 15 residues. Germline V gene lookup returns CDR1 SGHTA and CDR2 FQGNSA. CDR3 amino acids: CASSLDGPGLGPQHF. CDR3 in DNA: TGTGCCAGCAGCTTAGATGGGCCAGGCCTAGGGCCCCAGCATTTT.

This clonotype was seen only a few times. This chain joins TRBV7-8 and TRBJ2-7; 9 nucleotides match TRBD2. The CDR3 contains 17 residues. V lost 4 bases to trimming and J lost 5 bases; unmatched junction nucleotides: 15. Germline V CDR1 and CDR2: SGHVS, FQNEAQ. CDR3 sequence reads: CASSSPRGSGRFDEQYF. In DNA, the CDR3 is TGTGCCAGCAGCTCCCCACGTGGAAGCGGGAGGTTCGACGAGCAGTACTTC. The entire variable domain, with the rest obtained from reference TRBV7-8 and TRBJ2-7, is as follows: GAGVSQSPRYKVAKRGQDVALRCDPISGHVSLFWYQQALGQGPEFLTYFQNEAQLDKSGLPSDRFFAERPEGSVSTLKIQRTQQEDSAVYLCASSSPRGSGRFDEQYFGPGTRLTVT.

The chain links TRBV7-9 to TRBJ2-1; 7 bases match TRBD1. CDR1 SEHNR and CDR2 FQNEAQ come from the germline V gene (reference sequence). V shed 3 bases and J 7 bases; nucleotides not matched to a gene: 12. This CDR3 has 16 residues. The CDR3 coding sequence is TGTGCCAGCAGCTTCGTCACAGGGGCGAAAAGGAATGAGCAGTTCTTC. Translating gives CASSFVTGAKRNEQFF.

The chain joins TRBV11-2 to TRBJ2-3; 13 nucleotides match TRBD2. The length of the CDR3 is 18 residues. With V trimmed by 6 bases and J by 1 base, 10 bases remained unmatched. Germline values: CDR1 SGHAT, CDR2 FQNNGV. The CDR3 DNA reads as TGTGCCAGCAGAACGACTAGCGGGAGGTCCTCTCGCACAGATACGCAGTATTTT. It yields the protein CASRTTSGRSSRTDTQYF.

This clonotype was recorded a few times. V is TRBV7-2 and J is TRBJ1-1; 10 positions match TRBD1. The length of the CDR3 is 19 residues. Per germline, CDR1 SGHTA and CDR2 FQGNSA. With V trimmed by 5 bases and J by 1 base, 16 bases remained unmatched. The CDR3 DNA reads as TGTGCCAGCAGCCCGCGACAGGGGGCTATCCCTACGTGGAACACTGAAGCTTTCTTT. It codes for CASSPRQGAIPTWNTEAFF.